This entry is about one T cell receptor beta chain. The antigen is unknown. Amplification targeted TCR beta CDR3 regions from RNA transcripts. Initially, a first-round RT-PCR of the TCR CDR3 employed the HTBI primer set. TCRdb reprocessed the multiplex PCR reads with MiXCR, giving one entry per CDR3 protein. Here the sample spans roughly 740,000 distinct CDR3 sequences, around 15% being singletons. These data are taken from a study of T cells in Graves' hyperthyroidism and ophthalmopathy. Study conclusions and caveats: Among thyroid clonotypes expanded above 0.001, most also appeared in blood.

The CDR3 covers 13 residues. J gave up 8 bases and V 10 bases, and 9 bases lay outside the gene matches. CDR1 is KGHDR and CDR2 is SFDVKD in the germline V gene. The rearrangement uses TRBV24-1 and TRBJ2-2, with 7 bases lining up with TRBD2. Sequences were obtained from blood. The TCR sequence derives from a man aged 18 to 29 with Graves' hyperthyroidism. CDR3 protein: CATSGTPYGELFF. The CDR3 DNA follows: TGTGCCACAAGCGGGACTCCGTATGGGGAGCTGTTTTTT.